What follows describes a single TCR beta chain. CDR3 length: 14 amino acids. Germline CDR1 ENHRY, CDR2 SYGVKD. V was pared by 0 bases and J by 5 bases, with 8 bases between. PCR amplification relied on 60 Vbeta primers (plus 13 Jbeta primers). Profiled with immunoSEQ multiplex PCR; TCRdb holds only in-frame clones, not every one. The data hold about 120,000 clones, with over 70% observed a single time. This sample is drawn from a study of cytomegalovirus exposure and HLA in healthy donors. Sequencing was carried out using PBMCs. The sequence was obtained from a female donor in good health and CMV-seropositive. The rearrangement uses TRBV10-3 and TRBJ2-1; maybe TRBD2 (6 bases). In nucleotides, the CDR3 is TGTGCCATCAGTGAGTCTATAGCGGACAATGAGCAGTTCTTC. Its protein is CAISESIADNEQFF.